This is a list of T cell receptor beta chains from one sample in a study of blood T cells in healthy people across ages. TCRdb reprocessed the 5' RACE reads via MiXCR and lists one record per CDR3 protein. The sample lists about 640,000 distinct CDR3 sequences, roughly 50% seen once, with around 37% in the top ten. Source material: blood. The receptors here all came from a man aged 60-69 years in good health. CDR3s include the opening cysteine and the closing phenylalanine or tryptophan.

length	V	J	CDR3
16	TRBV6-2/TRBV6-3	TRBJ2-1	CASSYKHGQGYNEQFF
16	TRBV2	TRBJ2-5	CASSDDTSGGFETQYF
15	TRBV9	TRBJ2-1	CASSVVGGVYNEQFF
17	TRBV20-1	TRBJ1-6	CSASPSGGNSYNSPLHF
16	TRBV28	TRBJ2-1	CAAGTSGGAGLNEQFF
14	TRBV24-1	TRBJ1-2	CATPGSGSIYGYTF
13	TRBV29-1	TRBJ2-1	CSVGRQGGDEQFF
15	TRBV15	NA	CATSGRTGPYNEQYF
13	TRBV29-1	TRBJ1-5	CSASGDFGQPQHF
11	TRBV28	TRBJ2-3	CASTLADTQYF
12	TRBV10-3	TRBJ1-2	CATQGQGDGYTF
14	TRBV6-1	TRBJ2-7	CASTRTGNSYEQYF
15	TRBV6-5	TRBJ2-1	CASSPRTGTRNEQFF
13	TRBV10-3	TRBJ2-5	CASTGLGGETQYF
14	TRBV20-1	TRBJ1-5	CSARETGHNQPQHF
16	TRBV20-1	TRBJ2-5	CSARNRLAGSLETQYF
13	TRBV29-1	TRBJ2-7	CSVKTGSWGEQYF
14	TRBV5-1	TRBJ2-7	CASSVSGVTYEQYF
12	TRBV29-1	TRBJ2-6	CSVPTGANVLTF
16	TRBV5-1	TRBJ1-5	CASSPPTADLNQPQHF
12	TRBV25-1	TRBJ2-2	CASKDGTGELFF
13	TRBV10-3	TRBJ1-1	CATWDSLNTEAFF
15	TRBV10-3	TRBJ2-1	CAISEAKDRGNEQFF
15	TRBV28	TRBJ2-5	CASSSHRGPQETQYF
14	TRBV5-1	TRBJ2-1	CASSSWSGYNEQFF
15	TRBV12-3/TRBV12-4	TRBJ2-3	CASSSRDRSTDTQYF
15	TRBV4-2	TRBJ2-7	CASSQAVGSSYEQYF
13	TRBV5-1	TRBJ2-1	CTSSGTGGDEQFF
17	TRBV15	TRBJ2-1	CATSRDVLGTGLNEQFF
15	TRBV4-2	TRBJ2-3	CASSESSGGLPWQYF
16	TRBV5-1	TRBJ2-1	CASSFTGFSSYNEQFF